The clone carrying this TCR beta chain was counted a few times. This sample was included in a study of shared clonotypes between healthy human individuals. Generated by immunoSEQ multiplex PCR, the TCRdb table keeps only in-frame clones and is missing some. Among fewer than 850,000 clones listed, roughly 78% were seen once. V lost 3 bases and J 2 bases, leaving 17 bases between the germline ends. The CDR3 has 17 residues. CDR1 and CDR2 (germline): MGHRA, YSYEKL. The V gene is TRBV4-1, the J gene TRBJ1-3, with a possible D match to TRBD1 (6 bases). The sequence was collected from a woman in her twenties or thirties in good health. The sequenced material came from memory CD4+ T cells sorted from blood. Subset meaning: CD45RA-negative fraction. The CDR3 here is CASSQDRDTGTGNTIYF. In DNA form, the CDR3 reads TGCGCCAGCAGCCAGGACCGGGACACGGGAACTGGAAACACCATATATTTT.